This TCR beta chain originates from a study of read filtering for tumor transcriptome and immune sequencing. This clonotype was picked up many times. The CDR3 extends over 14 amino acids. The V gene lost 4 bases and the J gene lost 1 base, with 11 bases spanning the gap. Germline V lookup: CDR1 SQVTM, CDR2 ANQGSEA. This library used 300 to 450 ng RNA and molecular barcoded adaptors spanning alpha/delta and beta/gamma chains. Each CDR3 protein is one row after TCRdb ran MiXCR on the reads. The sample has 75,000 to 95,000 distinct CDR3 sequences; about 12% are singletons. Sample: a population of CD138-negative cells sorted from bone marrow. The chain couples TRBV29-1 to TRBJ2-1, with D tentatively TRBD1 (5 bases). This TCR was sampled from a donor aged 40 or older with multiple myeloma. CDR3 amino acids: CSVGQSISYNEQFF. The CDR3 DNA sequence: TGCAGCGTTGGACAGTCTATATCCTACAATGAGCAGTTCTTC.